A selection of T cell receptor beta chains follows, all from one sample in a study of human T cells and chemical hapten exposure. Each CDR3 protein gets one entry after TCRdb re-called the RACE reads with MiXCR. The profile covers tens of thousands of distinct CDR3 sequences, with approximately 14% appearing a single time and around 4.2% taken by the ten largest. The sample in question was whole blood, obtained in connection with sensitization to the hapten diphenylcyclopropenone (DPC). Every receptor here comes from a woman aged 45-60 years with alopecia areata. Some clones in this sample may be carry-over from other donors' samples. The CDR3 runs from the conserved cysteine through the conserved F or W. Fields, in order: V gene, D gene, CDR3 length, J gene, clone size, CDR3 protein, CDR3 DNA. The D gene is left open where the match is weak. For some rows the clone size is stated as once, few or many, or as a class when expanded; others skip it.

>TRBV20-1|TRBD2|13|TRBJ2-7|.
CSASSSGRYEQYF
TGCAGTGCTAGTTCTAGCGGGAGATACGAGCAGTACTTC
>TRBV25-1|TRBD1|15|TRBJ2-1|many
CASIGAGGRYNEQFF
TGTGCCAGCATAGGGGCAGGGGGCAGGTACAATGAGCAGTTCTTC
>TRBV29-1|TRBD1|12|TRBJ2-7|many
CSVRQGLSEQYF
TGCAGCGTAAGACAGGGGTTGAGCGAGCAGTACTTC
>TRBV29-1|.|14|TRBJ2-6|medium-sized
CSVAPDSGANVLTF
TGCAGCGTTGCACCTGACTCTGGGGCCAACGTCCTGACTTTC
>TRBV4-2|.|15|TRBJ1-4|few
CASSPGDRSYEKLFF
TGTGCCAGCAGCCCGGGAGACAGGAGTTATGAAAAACTGTTTTTT
>TRBV19|TRBD2|14|TRBJ2-3|many
CASERGGRTDTQYF
TGTGCCAGTGAACGCGGCGGGAGGACTGATACGCAGTATTTT
>TRBV28|.|13|TRBJ1-3|few
CASTRSGGNTIYF
TGTGCCAGCACCCGTTCAGGGGGAAACACCATATATTTT
>TRBV18|TRBD2|13|TRBJ2-1|few
CASSQRGGYEQFF
TGTGCCAGCTCACAGCGGGGCGGGTATGAGCAGTTCTTC
>TRBV6-1|.|14|TRBJ2-7|few
CASSEEAQGYEQYF
TGTGCCAGCAGTGAAGAAGCTCAAGGGTACGAGCAGTACTTC
>TRBV12-3/TRBV12-4|TRBD2|14|TRBJ2-3|few
CAIMTSGVTDTQYF
TGTGCCATCATGACTAGCGGGGTCACAGATACGCAGTATTTT
>TRBV18|.|15|TRBJ1-5|few
CASSPLRELNQPQHF
TGTGCCAGCTCACCACTTCGCGAACTCAATCAGCCCCAGCATTTT
>TRBV20-1|.|14|TRBJ2-7|.
CSAEGRDSRVEQYF
TGCAGTGCTGAGGGGCGGGACTCCCGTGTCGAGCAGTACTTC
>TRBV7-8|.|17|TRBJ1-5|many
CASSLGQGILLSQAQHF
TGTGCCAGCAGCTTAGGGCAGGGGATTCTCCTTTCACAGGCCCAGCATTTT
>TRBV6-2/TRBV6-3|.|13|TRBJ2-7|few
CASSYNRVYEQYF
TGTGCCAGCAGTTACAACAGGGTCTACGAGCAGTACTTC